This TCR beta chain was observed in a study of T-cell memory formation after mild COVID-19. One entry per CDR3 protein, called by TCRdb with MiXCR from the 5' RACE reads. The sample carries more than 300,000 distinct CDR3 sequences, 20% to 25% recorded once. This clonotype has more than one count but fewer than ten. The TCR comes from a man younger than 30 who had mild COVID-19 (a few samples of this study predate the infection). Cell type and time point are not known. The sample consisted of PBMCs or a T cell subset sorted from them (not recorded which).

The CDR3 bases are TGCGCCAGCAGCTTGATTTCAGGGGAGGCCGGGGAGCTGTTTTTT. The encoded protein is CASSLISGEAGELFF. The rearrangement uses TRBV5-1 and TRBJ2-2; D might be TRBD1 or TRBD2, each matching 6 bases. The CDR3 is 15 amino acids. Per the germline V gene, CDR1 is SGHRS and CDR2 is YFSETQ. Trimming took off 1 base at V and 6 bases at J, with 13 bases between the two ends.